The present T cell receptor beta chain was sequenced within a study of blood T cells in healthy people across ages. Points from the study as a whole: Estimated diversity, derived from one million T cells, was regarded as an underestimate.

A second about 6 to 11 cycle PCR used barcoded and J-beta primers. Each CDR3 protein is one row after TCRdb ran MiXCR on the 5' RACE reads. The repertoire has over 1,200,000 distinct CDR3 sequences, roughly 64% of them found once; the top ten carry more than 6%. This CDR3 has 14 residues. In germline, CDR1 is MNHEY, CDR2 SMNVEV (reference sequence). V shed 3 bases and J shed 1 base, with 9 bases lying between them. A remark on this clonotype: Its cognate antigen is unknown.

Sequencing was carried out using blood. This TCR was recovered from a man younger than 30 in good health. V usage is TRBV27 and J usage is TRBJ1-2; D is undetermined. The CDR3 coding sequence is TGTGCCAGCAGTTTTGGCGACGGTAACTATGGCTACACCTTC. Protein: CASSFGDGNYGYTF.